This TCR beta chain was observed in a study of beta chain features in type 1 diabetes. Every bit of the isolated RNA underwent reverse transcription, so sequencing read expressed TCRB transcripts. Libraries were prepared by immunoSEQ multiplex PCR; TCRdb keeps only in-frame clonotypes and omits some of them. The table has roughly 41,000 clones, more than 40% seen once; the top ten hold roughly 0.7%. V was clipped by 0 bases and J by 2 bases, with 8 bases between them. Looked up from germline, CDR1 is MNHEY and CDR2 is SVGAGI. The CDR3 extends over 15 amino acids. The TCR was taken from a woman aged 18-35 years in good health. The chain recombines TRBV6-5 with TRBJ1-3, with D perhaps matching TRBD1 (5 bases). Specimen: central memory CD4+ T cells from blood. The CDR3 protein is CASSYSRGTGNTIYF. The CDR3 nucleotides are TGTGCCAGCAGTTACTCAAGGGGAACTGGAAACACCATATATTTT.